This TCR beta chain was documented in a study of CD8+CD57+ T cells in acquired aplastic anemia. Study information: The average for DNA from sorted CD4+ and CD8+ cells was 3.2 ug.

The CDR3 is 20 residues long. Germline V gives CDR1 SGHTA, CDR2 FQGNSA. A word on this clonotype: Sequence at one end of the junction differs from germline and may be a read error.

Genomic DNA, the template, was used for profiling of the TCR beta VDJ and CDR3. TCRdb used MiXCR to reprocess the reads, holding one entry per CDR3 protein. This table has fewer than 250,000 distinct CDR3 sequences, 40% to 50% appearing once. Patients sequenced had flow cytometry evidence of CD8+CD57+ cell expansion. This TCR derives from a human donor with aplastic anemia. The sequenced sample consisted of sorted CD4+, CD8+, or CD8+CD57+ T cells (not recorded which) from PBMCs. J is TRBJ2-5 and V is TRBV7-2, with 7 bases fitting TRBD1. CDR3 nucleotides: TGTTCCAGCAGCTTAGTAAGGGGGCGAATAGAGCGATGGAAAAAAGAGACCCAGTACTTC. Amino acid sequence: CSSSLVRGRIERWKKETQYF. The variable domain in full, with the rest retrieved from reference TRBV7-2 and TRBJ2-5, is GAGVSQSPSNKVTEKGKDVELRCDPISGHTALYWYRQSLGQGLEFLIYFQGNSAPDKSGLPSDRFSAERTGGSVSTLTIQRTQQEDSAVYLCSSSLVRGRIERWKKETQYFGPGTRLLVL.